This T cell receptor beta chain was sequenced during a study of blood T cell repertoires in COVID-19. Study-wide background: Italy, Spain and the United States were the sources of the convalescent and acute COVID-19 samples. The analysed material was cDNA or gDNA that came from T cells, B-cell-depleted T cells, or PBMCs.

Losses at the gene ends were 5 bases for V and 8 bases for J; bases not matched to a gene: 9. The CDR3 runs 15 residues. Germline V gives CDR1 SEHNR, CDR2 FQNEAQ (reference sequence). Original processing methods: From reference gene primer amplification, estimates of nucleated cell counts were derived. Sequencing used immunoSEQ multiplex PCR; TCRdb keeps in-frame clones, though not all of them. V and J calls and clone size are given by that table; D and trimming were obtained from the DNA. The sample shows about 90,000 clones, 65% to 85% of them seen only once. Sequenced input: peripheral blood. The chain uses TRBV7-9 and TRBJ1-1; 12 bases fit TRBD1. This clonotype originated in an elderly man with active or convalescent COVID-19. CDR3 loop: CASSHRDRGREEAFF. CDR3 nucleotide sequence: TGTGCCAGCAGCCACCGGGACAGGGGGCGCGAGGAAGCTTTCTTT.